A selection of T cell receptor beta chains follows, all from one sample in a study of T cells expressing NK-cell markers. TCRdb reprocessed the 5' RACE reads; each CDR3 protein has one entry and no DNA is given. This table lists over 200,000 distinct CDR3 sequences. Sequenced sample: blood T cells: a sorted CD56 or NKG2C T cell subset, CD4+ or CD8+ T cells, or bulk PBMC T cells (not recorded which). The receptors were gathered from a man younger than 35 in good health. The CDR3 runs from the conserved cysteine through the conserved F or W.

J: TRBJ2-1
V: TRBV29-1
CDR3: CSVASGRRWAYNEQFF

J: TRBJ2-1
V: TRBV7-9
CDR3: CASSLDGRDPYNEQFF

J: TRBJ2-2
V: TRBV4-3
CDR3: CASSPELADPGGELFF

J: TRBJ2-7
V: TRBV7-2
CDR3: CASSLAKRDEQYF

J: TRBJ2-3
V: TRBV7-7
CDR3: CASSQFGVADTQYF

J: TRBJ2-3
V: TRBV25-1
CDR3: CASSAEWRDGTQYF

J: TRBJ1-5
V: TRBV27
CDR3: CASSLALPGNQPQHF

J: TRBJ1-5
V: TRBV18
CDR3: CASSSQAFREQPQHF

J: TRBJ2-1
V: TRBV5-1
CDR3: CASSWGLAGQNEQFF

J: TRBJ1-5
V: TRBV20-1
CDR3: CSASQGSSGSNQPQHF

J: TRBJ1-1
V: TRBV12-3/TRBV12-4
CDR3: CASSLGAVGYEAFF

J: TRBJ1-6
V: TRBV5-1
CDR3: CASSTPDGLSPLHF

J: TRBJ2-7
V: TRBV4-3
CDR3: CASSLGGREQYF

J: TRBJ1-3
V: TRBV6-5
CDR3: CASSYAKGTPGNTIYF

J: TRBJ2-3
V: TRBV12-3/TRBV12-4
CDR3: CASSPTSGRALTDTQYF

J: TRBJ1-5
V: TRBV20-1
CDR3: CSARLGGGGQPQHF

J: TRBJ1-4
V: TRBV5-1
CDR3: CASSLQGDNEKLFF

J: TRBJ1-2
V: TRBV4-3
CDR3: CASSQDGPGHYGYTF

J: TRBJ2-1
V: TRBV15
CDR3: CATSRIDYNEQFF

J: TRBJ1-1
V: TRBV12-3/TRBV12-4
CDR3: CASSFIRGQLAFF

J: TRBJ2-5
V: TRBV11-3
CDR3: CASSPTGSKETQYF

J: TRBJ2-5
V: TRBV11-2
CDR3: CASSLDGTSGGETQYF

J: TRBJ2-1
V: TRBV19
CDR3: CASTKRTFRDRGEQFF

J: TRBJ1-2
V: TRBV12-3/TRBV12-4
CDR3: CASSRGGMGLGGYTF

J: TRBJ2-3
V: TRBV27
CDR3: CASMKASTDTQYF

J: TRBJ2-1
V: TRBV23-1
CDR3: CASSLTGGASYNEQFF

J: TRBJ2-1
V: TRBV20-1
CDR3: CSAREPGHPMNEQFF

J: TRBJ2-1
V: TRBV28
CDR3: CASSQRGNNEQFF

J: TRBJ2-1
V: TRBV5-1
CDR3: CASRSGTGGGNEQFF